The 14 T cell receptor beta chains below were found in one sample sequenced in a study of cytomegalovirus exposure and HLA in healthy donors. PCR involved 60 Vbeta and 13 Jbeta primers. Produced via immunoSEQ multiplex PCR; TCRdb's table is partial and in-frame only. Its listing shows 100,000 to 150,000 clones. Input material: PBMCs. Every receptor here comes from a man aged 30 to 45 in good health and CMV-seronegative.

The gene calls are TRBV7-2 and TRBJ2-3; TRBD2 aligns across 8 bases. The CDR3 is 15 amino acids. Germline-derived CDR1 and CDR2 are SGHTA and FQGNSA. The V segment lost 5 bases and the J segment 0 bases; nucleotides outside the gene matches: 4. CDR3 sequence: CASSPSGRSTDTQYF. The CDR3 DNA reads TGTGCCAGCAGCCCGAGCGGGAGAAGCACAGATACGCAGTATTTT.

The V gene is TRBV28, the J gene TRBJ2-7, with 7 bases fitting TRBD2. Germline values: CDR1 MDHEN, CDR2 SYDVKM. Losses at the gene ends were 6 bases for V and 7 bases for J; bases not matched to a gene: 27. The CDR3 spans 19 residues. The CDR3 protein is CASSPLLGPDSHAGGEQYF. The DNA for the CDR3 is TGTGCCAGCAGCCCTTTATTGGGACCCGACAGCCATGCCGGGGGGGAGCAGTACTTC.

The V and J genes are TRBV10-3 and TRBJ1-2, with D perhaps matching TRBD1 (6 bases). CDR3 length: 13 residues. V was clipped by 4 bases and J by 4 bases, with 10 bases between them. The germline gives CDR1 ENHRY, CDR2 SYGVKD. CDR3 protein: CAISVDSLYGYTF. The CDR3 nucleotides are TGTGCCATCAGTGTGGACAGCCTCTATGGCTACACCTTC.

The V and J genes are TRBV30 and TRBJ2-1, with 8 bases that match TRBD2. This CDR3 is 15 amino acids long. With V trimmed by 2 bases and J by 8 bases, 11 bases remained unmatched. Germline CDR1 and CDR2: GTSNPN and SVGIG (reference sequence). CDR3 in DNA: TGTGCCTGGAGTCTAACTAGCGGATCACGGGATGAGCAGTTCTTC. Translated: CAWSLTSGSRDEQFF.

The chain combines TRBV11-3 with TRBJ2-5; D possibly corresponds to TRBD2 (5 bases). V lost 4 bases, J lost 5 bases, and 11 bases lay in between. CDR1 is SGHNT, CDR2 YENEEA, per germline. CDR3 size: 13 residues. CDR3 in amino acids: CASSSGITETQYF. For the CDR3, the DNA is TGTGCCAGCAGCTCGGGGATAACGGAGACCCAGTACTTC.

V gene TRBV29-1 combines with J gene TRBJ1-5, with TRBD1 matching over 9 bases. The CDR3 totals 15 residues. Unmatched junction bases numbered 9, after V lost 4 bases and J lost 5 bases. Germline V gives CDR1 SQVTM, CDR2 ANQGSEA. The CDR3 sequence is CSVGYGTGPDQPQHF. The CDR3 DNA is TGCAGCGTTGGGTACGGGACAGGGCCTGATCAGCCCCAGCATTTT. The full variable domain, with the rest looked up from reference TRBV29-1 and TRBJ1-5, is SAVISQKPSRDICQRGTSLTIQCQVDSQVTMMFWYRQQPGQSLTLIATANQGSEATYESGFVIDKFPISRPNLTFSTLTVSNMSPEDSSIYLCSVGYGTGPDQPQHFGDGTRLSIL.

V is TRBV10-3 and J is TRBJ2-1; 7 bases fit TRBD2. The CDR3 is 13 amino acids. Trimming at V came to 7 bases and at J to 4 bases, leaving 4 bases not matched to a gene. Germline lookup yields CDR1 ENHRY and CDR2 SYGVKD. CDR3 coding DNA: TGTGCCATCAAGGCTAGCGGTTACAATGAGCAGTTCTTC. This gives the protein CAIKASGYNEQFF.

The J gene is TRBJ2-5, the V gene TRBV4-2; possible D gene TRBD1, 7 bases. V was pared by 3 bases and J by 11 bases, with 22 bases between. The CDR3 totals 15 residues. Looked up from germline, CDR1 is LGHNA and CDR2 is YNFKEQ. The CDR3 reads CASSQFIRGVSRQYF. CDR3 nucleotide sequence: TGTGCCAGCAGCCAGTTCATCAGGGGGGTCTCACGGCAGTACTTC.

This chain connects TRBV27 to TRBJ2-7; 10 bases agree with TRBD1. This CDR3 has 13 residues. The V segment lost 3 bases and the J segment 6 bases; nucleotides outside the gene matches: 2. Germline V gene sequence: CDR1 MNHEY, CDR2 SMNVEV (reference sequence). This chain's CDR3 is CASSLGDRGEQYF. Here the CDR3 DNA reads TGTGCCAGCAGTTTGGGGGACAGGGGCGAGCAGTACTTC.

This chain joins TRBV5-1 and TRBJ2-5; 8 bases are shared with TRBD1. J lost 5 bases, V lost 4 bases, and 7 bases had no gene match. Germline assignment: CDR1 SGHRS and CDR2 YFSETQ. There are 14 residues in the CDR3. CDR3 region: CASSHTGGWETQYF. CDR3 coding DNA: TGCGCCAGCAGCCATACAGGGGGTTGGGAGACCCAGTACTTC.

V is TRBV6-6 and J is TRBJ2-3; TRBD1 aligns across 9 bases. V lost 5 bases and J lost 3; bases outside the gene matches: 3. Per the germline V gene, CDR1 is MNHNY and CDR2 is SVGAGI (reference sequence). The CDR3 extends over 14 amino acids. Here the CDR3 DNA reads TGTGCCAGCAGTCTGGACAGGGGAACAGATACGCAGTATTTT. Protein sequence: CASSLDRGTDTQYF.

This chain connects TRBV14 to TRBJ1-1; unclear D gene. V was shortened by 1 base and J by 0 bases, with 9 bases between the two germline ends. CDR3 length equals 15 residues. The germline gives CDR1 SGHDN, CDR2 FVKESK. CDR3 amino acids: CASSQAARMNTEAFF. As DNA, the CDR3 is TGTGCCAGCAGCCAAGCTGCCAGGATGAACACTGAAGCTTTCTTT.

This chain links TRBV7-9 with TRBJ1-4; D perhaps matches TRBD1 (6 bases). This CDR3 has 15 residues. V lost 6 bases to trimming and J lost 8 bases, with 19 bases between them. Germline V gene sequence: CDR1 SEHNR, CDR2 FQNEAQ (reference sequence). The CDR3 DNA is TGTGCCAGCAGTTTTGACAGGACGATATACGAAAAACTGTTTTTT. It specifies CASSFDRTIYEKLFF.

The CDR3 bases are TGCGCCAGCAGCCAAGACGGTAGCGGGCCCCAAGAGACCCAGTACTTC. Translated: CASSQDGSGPQETQYF. The rearrangement uses TRBV4-1 and TRBJ2-5; 7 positions match TRBD2. V lost 0 bases, J lost 1 base, and 5 bases stayed unmatched. Germline CDR1 is MGHRA and CDR2 is YSYEKL. The CDR3 covers 16 residues.